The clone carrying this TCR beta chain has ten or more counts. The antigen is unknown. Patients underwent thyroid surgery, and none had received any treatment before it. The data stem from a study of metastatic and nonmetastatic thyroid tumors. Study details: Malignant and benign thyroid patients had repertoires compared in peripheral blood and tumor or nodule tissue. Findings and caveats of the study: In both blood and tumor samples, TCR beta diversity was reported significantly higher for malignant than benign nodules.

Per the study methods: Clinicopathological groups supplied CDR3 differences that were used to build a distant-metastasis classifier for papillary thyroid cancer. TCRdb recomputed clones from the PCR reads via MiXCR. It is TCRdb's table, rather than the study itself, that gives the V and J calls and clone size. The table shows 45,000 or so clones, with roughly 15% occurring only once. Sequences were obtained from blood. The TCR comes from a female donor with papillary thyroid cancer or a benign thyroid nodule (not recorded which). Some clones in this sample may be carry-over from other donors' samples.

The CDR3 region has the DNA TGTGCCAGCGACTGGTCTGGGAATCAGCCCCAGCATTTT. Its protein product is CASDWSGNQPQHF. V is TRBV6-2 or TRBV6-3 and J is TRBJ1-5, with no clear D. Trimming cost V 8 bases and J 4 bases, with 12 bases left between them. CDR1 is MNHEY and CDR2 is SVGEGT in the germline V gene. This CDR3 region has 13 residues.